Given below is one TCR beta chain in context. Only in-frame clones appear in the TCRdb table, and some are missing; sequencing was by immunoSEQ multiplex PCR. There are about 200,000 clones in the sample; around nine tenths occur only once, and roughly 4% lies in the top ten. CDR1 is SGHTA and CDR2 is FQGNSA in the germline V gene. This CDR3 contains 14 residues. Trimming shortened V by 1 base and J by 2 bases, and 9 bases separated the two germline ends. These data belong to a study of blood T cell repertoires in COVID-19. Sequencing was carried out using PBMCs or T cells enriched from blood (not recorded which). The TCR sequence derives from a woman in her 30s who had been exposed to COVID-19. J is TRBJ2-7 and V is TRBV7-2; D not certain. CDR3: CASSLVSSTYEQYF. CDR3 DNA sequence: TGTGCCAGCAGCTTAGTGTCGTCTACCTACGAGCAGTACTTC.